The T cell receptor (beta chain) under discussion was sequenced for a study of shared clonotypes between healthy human individuals. The length of the CDR3 is 14 residues. The V end lost 5 bases, the J end lost 0 bases, and 10 bases lay between the germline ends. Germline assignment: CDR1 SGHAT and CDR2 FQNNGV. Sequencing was performed with immunoSEQ multiplex PCR; in TCRdb, only in-frame clones are kept and a portion is missing. The sample includes about 380,000 clones, roughly 96% seen only once; the top ten take approximately 0.32%. The sample was memory CD8+ T cells sorted from blood. Subset noted: CD45RO+ cells pooled with CCR7-negative TemRA cells. V usage is TRBV11-2 and J usage is TRBJ1-2; no clear D. This TCR was recovered from a man aged 25 to 40 in good health. In DNA, the CDR3 is TGTGCCAGCAGCCCTTTCCGGGCTAACTATGGCTACACCTTC. As protein: CASSPFRANYGYTF. The full variable domain, with the rest looked up from reference TRBV11-2 and TRBJ1-2, is EAGVAQSPRYKIIEKRQSVAFWCNPISGHATLYWYQQILGQGPKLLIQFQNNGVVDDSQLPKDRFSAERLKGVDSTLKIQPAKLEDSAVYLCASSPFRANYGYTFGSGTRLTVV.